This record looks at one TCR beta chain sequence and its context. This CDR3 contains 14 residues. This entry belongs to a study of shared clonotypes between healthy human individuals. Some clones are missing from TCRdb's copy, which holds only in-frame ones; the method was immunoSEQ multiplex PCR. Of 100,000 to 120,000 clones in the sample, about 63% were seen once. J is TRBJ2-7 and V is TRBV21-1; TRBD1 reflects the table's D call only, with no check against the DNA. TRBV21-1 is classified as a pseudogene. This TCR derives from a woman in her twenties or thirties in good health. The sequencing input was memory CD8+ T cells sorted from blood. Subset meaning: CD45RO+ cells pooled with CCR7-negative TemRA cells. In DNA, the CDR3 is TGTGCCAGCAGCAAACTTGCAGTTCAGTACGAGCAGTACTTC. Its protein product is CASSKLAVQYEQYF.